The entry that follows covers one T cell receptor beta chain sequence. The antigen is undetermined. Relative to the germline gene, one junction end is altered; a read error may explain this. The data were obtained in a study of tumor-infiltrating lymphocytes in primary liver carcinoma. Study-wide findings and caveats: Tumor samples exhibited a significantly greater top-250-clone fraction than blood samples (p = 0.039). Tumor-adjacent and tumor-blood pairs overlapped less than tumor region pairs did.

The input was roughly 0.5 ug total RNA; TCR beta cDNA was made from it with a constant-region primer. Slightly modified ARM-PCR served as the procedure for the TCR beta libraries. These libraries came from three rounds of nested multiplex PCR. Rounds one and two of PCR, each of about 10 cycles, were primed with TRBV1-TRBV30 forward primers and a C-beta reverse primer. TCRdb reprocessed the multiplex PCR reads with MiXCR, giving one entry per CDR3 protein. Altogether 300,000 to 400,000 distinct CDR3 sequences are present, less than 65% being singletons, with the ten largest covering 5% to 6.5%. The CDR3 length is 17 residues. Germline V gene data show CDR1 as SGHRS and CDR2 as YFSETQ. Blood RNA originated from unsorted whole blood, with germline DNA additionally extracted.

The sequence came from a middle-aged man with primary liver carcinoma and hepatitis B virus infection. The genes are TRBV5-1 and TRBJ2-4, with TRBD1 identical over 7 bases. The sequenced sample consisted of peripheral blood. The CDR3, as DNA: TGCGCCAGCAGCTTGGCGAGCGGAGAGGGGGCCAAAAACATTCATTACTTC. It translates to CASSLASGEGAKNIHYF.